This T cell receptor (beta chain) was identified in a study of blood T cell repertoires in COVID-19. Study summary: Samples of COVID-19 (acute and convalescent) were obtained from the United States, Italy and Spain.

Data came from immunoSEQ multiplex PCR; TCRdb stores just in-frame clones and leaves some out. The sample lists over 100,000 clones; roughly two thirds were seen once. In this sample, this clone turned up a few times. The V and J ends lost 3 bases and 2 bases respectively, with 15 bases between them. Per germline, CDR1 SGHVS and CDR2 FQNEAQ. CDR3 length equals 16 residues. The receptor was derived from a woman in her seventies with acute or convalescent COVID-19. The chain joins TRBV7-8 to TRBJ2-3; possibly TRBD2 for D (6 bases). The specimen was peripheral blood. The CDR3 region is CASSFRELANTDTQYF. The CDR3 DNA is TGTGCCAGCAGCTTCCGGGAGCTAGCGAACACAGATACGCAGTATTTT.